Listed below are T cell receptor beta chains from one sample, sequenced in a study of cytomegalovirus exposure and HLA in healthy donors. Assay used: immunoSEQ multiplex PCR; TCRdb lists only in-frame clones, some missing. Among fewer than 150,000 clones listed, 70% to 80% were seen once. Material: PBMCs. The receptors stem from a man aged 25-45 years in good health and CMV-seronegative. Both conserved end residues are part of each CDR3. A D gene is named only where the DNA matches it firmly. A clone size is listed for some rows: how often the clone was seen (once, few, many), or a class if it is expanded.

DNA	CDR3	V	J	D	size
TGTGCCAGCGGTACAGGGGTGTCCTACAATGAGCAGTTCTTC	CASGTGVSYNEQFF	TRBV7-3	TRBJ2-1	TRBD1	once
TGTGCCAGCACCGGACATAGCGGGAGGATATACAATGAGCAGTTCTTC	CASTGHSGRIYNEQFF	TRBV28	TRBJ2-1	TRBD2	few
TGTGCCAGCAGCTTGAGTGAGGGGACTTCAGATACGCAGTATTTT	CASSLSEGTSDTQYF	TRBV7-8	TRBJ2-3	NA	NA
TGTGCTAGCAGCTTATCCGGTAGAGAGACCCAGTACTTC	CASSLSGRETQYF	TRBV7-7	TRBJ2-5	NA	NA
TGTGCCAGCAGCTTACTAGCGGGGGACCAAGAGACCCAGTACTTC	CASSLLAGDQETQYF	TRBV7-2	TRBJ2-5	TRBD2	once
TGTGCCAGCAGCCAGGGACAGGACAAAATTTCAGAAGCTTTCTTT	CASSQGQDKISEAFF	TRBV4-2	TRBJ1-1	TRBD1	once
TGTGCCAGCAGCCAGGGAGGGATGAGCACTGAAGCTTTCTTT	CASSQGGMSTEAFF	TRBV4-2	TRBJ1-1	NA	NA
TGTGCCAGCAGCTTATACGTTTCTGGGACAAACTATGGCTACACCTTC	CASSLYVSGTNYGYTF	TRBV7-2	TRBJ1-2	NA	NA
TGCGCCAGCAGCTTGGATACTAGCGATGGTACGCAGTATTTT	CASSLDTSDGTQYF	TRBV5-1	TRBJ2-3	TRBD2	NA
TGTGCTAGTGGTTTTCCGGGACTAGCTGCCGGGGAGCTGTTTTTT	CASGFPGLAAGELFF	TRBV12-5	TRBJ2-2	TRBD2	NA
TGTGCCACCAGCAGATCCTCGGGACTTTCCTACGAGCAGTACTTC	CATSRSSGLSYEQYF	TRBV15	TRBJ2-7	NA	NA
TGTGCCTGGAGTACCGAACAGGGGAATAAGCAGTACTTC	CAWSTEQGNKQYF	TRBV30	TRBJ2-7	TRBD1	NA
TGTGCCAGCAGCTCCGGACAAGCTGCCACCATATATTTT	CASSSGQAATIYF	TRBV5-4	TRBJ1-3	NA	NA
TGTGCCTGGTCGACAGGGTCTAGCAATCAGCCCCAGCATTTT	CAWSTGSSNQPQHF	TRBV30	TRBJ1-5	TRBD1	NA
TGTGCCAGCTGTAGGGGCCAAGATACGCAGTATTTT	CASCRGQDTQYF	TRBV9	TRBJ2-3	NA	NA
TGCAGCGTTGGAGGGCAGGGGATCAACGAGCAGTACTTC	CSVGGQGINEQYF	TRBV29-1	TRBJ2-7	NA	NA
TGCGCCAGCACCCGGCGAGGGGACAGCCGAATGAACACTGAAGCTTTCTTT	CASTRRGDSRMNTEAFF	TRBV5-1	TRBJ1-1	TRBD1	few
TGTGCCAGCTCATTTTTCGGGGGGGGCAATCAGCCCCAGCATTTT	CASSFFGGGNQPQHF	TRBV18	TRBJ1-5	NA	NA
TGTGCCAGCAGCTGGACTAGCGGGCACCAAGAGACCCAGTACTTC	CASSWTSGHQETQYF	TRBV7-2	TRBJ2-5	TRBD2	NA
TGCAGCACGGCCGGACAGGGCTCCGGGGAGCTGTTTTTT	CSTAGQGSGELFF	TRBV29-1	TRBJ2-2	TRBD1	NA
TGTGCCAGTAGTCTCCGGGACAGGAATAATTCACCCCTCCACTTT	CASSLRDRNNSPLHF	TRBV19	TRBJ1-6	TRBD1	few
TGTGCCAGCAGTTTCGCGGGGGGCACAGATACGCAGTATTTT	CASSFAGGTDTQYF	TRBV6-1	TRBJ2-3	TRBD2	NA
TGTGCCAGCAGCTTGGGCCTTCTAGCGGGAACTAGCACAGATACGCAGTATTTT	CASSLGLLAGTSTDTQYF	TRBV5-4	TRBJ2-3	TRBD2	once
TGTGCCAGCAGCCAAAGTTGGACTGCGACGTTAAACACTGAAGCTTTCTTT	CASSQSWTATLNTEAFF	TRBV4-2	TRBJ1-1	NA	NA
TGCGCCAGCAGCGTCAGTAGCGGGGGGGAGACCCAGTACTTC	CASSVSSGGETQYF	TRBV5-1	TRBJ2-5	TRBD2	NA
TGTGCCAGCAGCCTGACTAGACGAAAGACCACGCAAGAGACCCAGTACTTC	CASSLTRRKTTQETQYF	TRBV28	TRBJ2-5	NA	NA
TGTGCCATCAGTGATTCAGGGGGGAGCAATCAGCCCCAGCATTTT	CAISDSGGSNQPQHF	TRBV10-3	TRBJ1-5	TRBD1	NA
TGTGCCAGCAAGACAGGGCTTGACCAGCCCCAGCATTTT	CASKTGLDQPQHF	TRBV7-2	TRBJ1-5	TRBD1	NA
TGCGCCAGCAGCCAAGTCGCGCGTGCAACTAATGAAAAACTGTTTTTT	CASSQVARATNEKLFF	TRBV4-3	TRBJ1-4	NA	NA
TGTGCCAGCAGCTTCGAGGACAGGCACTCTGGGGCCAACGTCCTGACTTTC	CASSFEDRHSGANVLTF	TRBV7-3	TRBJ2-6	TRBD1	NA
TGTGCCAGCAGTTTTACGGAGCCGGGACAGGGTTTCGGCTACACCTTC	CASSFTEPGQGFGYTF	TRBV28	TRBJ1-2	TRBD1	few
TGTGCCAGCAGTGCAAGGGGCCCTAGCAATCAGCCCCAGCATTTT	CASSARGPSNQPQHF	TRBV25-1	TRBJ1-5	NA	NA
TGTGCCAGCAGTGTAGGGGGTCAGCCCCAGCATTTT	CASSVGGQPQHF	TRBV2	TRBJ1-5	NA	NA
TGTGCCAGCAGCTGGGTGAGTCCCCCGACTAGCCTCCAAGGCGACGAGCAGTACTTC	CASSWVSPPTSLQGDEQYF	TRBV7-9	TRBJ2-7	TRBD2	NA
TGTGCCAGCAGTCTAGGACTAGCGAGGGATGAGCAGTTCTTC	CASSLGLARDEQFF	TRBV27	TRBJ2-1	TRBD2	NA
TGTGCCAGCAGCTCCACGACAGGCACCGGGGAGCTGTTTTTT	CASSSTTGTGELFF	TRBV7-9	TRBJ2-2	NA	NA
TGTGCCAGCAGCTTATCGACTTTTAATAGAGACTCTGGGGCCAACGTCCTGACTTTC	CASSLSTFNRDSGANVLTF	TRBV7-3	TRBJ2-6	NA	NA
TGTGCCAGCAAGGCAGGGGGCGCATTCCGAGAGACCCAGTACTTC	CASKAGGAFRETQYF	TRBV28	TRBJ2-5	TRBD1	NA
TGCGCCAGCAGCCAAGAAGGGAGCTCCTACGAGCAGTACTTC	CASSQEGSSYEQYF	TRBV4-1	TRBJ2-7	NA	NA
TGTGCCAGCAGCTGGCAAGACAATGAGCAGTTCTTC	CASSWQDNEQFF	TRBV5-6	TRBJ2-1	NA	NA
TGCGCCAGCAGCCATCCCCCGGCGGGTACTGAAGCTTTCTTT	CASSHPPAGTEAFF	TRBV4-3	TRBJ1-1	NA	NA